This record concerns one T cell receptor (beta chain) sequence. Libraries were prepared by immunoSEQ multiplex PCR; TCRdb keeps only in-frame clonotypes and omits some of them. In the table there are 180,000 or so clones, about 93% of which are singletons. These data are taken from a study of T cell responses to AZD1222 COVID-19 vaccine. Trimming removed 4 bases from V and 7 bases from J, with 17 bases in between. The CDR3 has 15 amino acids. Per germline, CDR1 SNHLY and CDR2 FYNNEI. V usage is TRBV2 and J usage is TRBJ1-5; the D gene is possibly TRBD1 (5 bases). This receptor was obtained from an adult who received the MenACWY meningococcal vaccine as a control. Sequenced here: peripheral blood, sampled 28 days after the second dose of the MenACWY control vaccine. The CDR3 DNA follows: TGTGCCAGCAGTGCCTTTTTATCAGGGATGCAGCCCCAGCATTTT. Translating it yields CASSAFLSGMQPQHF.